This passage covers 32 T cell receptor beta chains from one sample sequenced in a study of blood T cell repertoires in COVID-19. Sequencing was performed with immunoSEQ multiplex PCR; in TCRdb, only in-frame clones are kept and a portion is missing. There are over 100,000 clones in the sample; 85% to 90% occur only once, and about 1.1% lies in the top ten. Material for sequencing was peripheral blood. The receptors come from a human donor in a cohort sampled during active COVID-19.

The chain links TRBV19 to TRBJ1-5; TRBD1 matches at 9 bases. V lost 3 bases and J lost 5; bases outside the gene matches: 8. The germline V gene encodes CDR1 LNHDA and CDR2 SQIVND (reference sequence). This CDR3 is 16 amino acids long. CDR3 residues: CASSIYGQGPYQPQHF. CDR3 nucleotides: TGTGCCAGTAGTATTTACGGACAGGGGCCCTATCAGCCCCAGCATTTT.

The rearrangement links TRBV4-3 to TRBJ2-7; 9 bases fit TRBD2. The CDR3 totals 14 residues. Germline V CDR1 and CDR2: LGHNA, YSLEER. The junction had 8 bases not matched to a gene; V was cut back by 0 bases and J by 11 bases. CDR3 protein: CASSQDSASGKEYF. CDR3 bases: TGCGCCAGCAGCCAAGATAGCGCTAGCGGGAAAGAGTACTTC.

CDR3 amino acids: CASSASQGSTIYF. CDR3 nucleotide sequence: TGTGCCAGCAGCGCCTCACAGGGGAGCACCATATATTTT. This chain connects TRBV7-9 to TRBJ1-3; 7 nucleotides align to TRBD1. The V gene's germline CDR1 is SEHNR and CDR2 FQNEAQ (reference sequence). The CDR3 sequence is 13 residues long. Losses at the gene ends were 5 bases for V and 9 bases for J; bases not matched to a gene: 7. Complete variable domain (other parts from reference TRBV7-9 and TRBJ1-3): DTGVSQNPRHKITKRGQNVTFRCDPISEHNRLYWYRQTLGQGPEFLTYFQNEAQLEKSRLLSDRFSAERPKGSFSTLEIQRTEQGDSAMYLCASSASQGSTIYFGEGSWLTVV.

The CDR3 protein is CASIGRGSTDTQYF. CDR3 nucleotide sequence: TGTGCCAGTATTGGGCGGGGGAGCACAGATACGCAGTATTTT. The rearrangement joins TRBV19 to TRBJ2-3; 7 bases match TRBD2. Germline V gives CDR1 LNHDA, CDR2 SQIVND (reference sequence). Trimming took 7 bases from V and 0 from J; bases not matched to a gene: 4. This CDR3 region has 14 residues.

This chain uses TRBV4-3 with TRBJ1-2; the D gene is possibly TRBD1 (6 bases). The CDR3 is 13 residues long. Germline-derived CDR1 and CDR2 are LGHNA and YSLEER. Trimming pared 6 bases from V and 14 bases from J, leaving 22 bases between. CDR3 nucleotide sequence: TGCGCCAGCAGTCAAATCGTGGGTGGGGGCCTTACCTTC. Translated: CASSQIVGGGLTF.

The CDR3 loop reads CASSFTTGETQYF. Written as DNA, the CDR3 is TGCGCCAGCAGCTTCACGACAGGGGAGACCCAGTACTTC. The rearrangement links TRBV5-1 to TRBJ2-5, with TRBD1 matching over 7 bases. The length of the CDR3 is 13 residues. V lost 2 bases, J lost 5 bases, and 3 bases stayed unmatched. Germline V lookup: CDR1 SGHRS, CDR2 YFSETQ.

V is TRBV7-2 and J is TRBJ2-1; TRBD2 matches at 11 bases. Trimming cost V 5 bases and J 0 bases; bases outside gene matches: 3. The CDR3 is 16 residues long. Germline V lookup: CDR1 SGHTA, CDR2 FQGNSA. CDR3 residues: CASSHGLAGSYNEQFF. The CDR3 region has the DNA TGTGCCAGCAGCCATGGACTAGCGGGCTCCTACAATGAGCAGTTCTTC.

The chain carries TRBV9 and TRBJ2-2; 8 positions match TRBD2. CDR3 length: 15 amino acids. Germline assignment: CDR1 SGDLS and CDR2 YYNGEE. The V segment lost 1 base and the J segment 3 bases; nucleotides outside the gene matches: 2. The DNA of the CDR3 is TGTGCCAGCAGCGTATCCGGGAGGGACACCGGGGAGCTGTTTTTT. It specifies CASSVSGRDTGELFF.

The V call is TRBV28, the J call TRBJ1-6, with no clear D. V lost 4 bases and J 6 bases, leaving 16 bases between the germline ends. Germline V gives CDR1 MDHEN, CDR2 SYDVKM. The CDR3 totals 16 residues. The CDR3 bases are TGTGCCAGCAGTTCCGCCCGATCACGCGGTAATTCACCCCTCCACTTT. Its translation: CASSSARSRGNSPLHF.

The J gene is TRBJ1-1, the V gene TRBV5-6; D gene ambiguous. V was clipped by 4 bases and J by 3 bases, with 16 bases between them. The CDR3 has 15 residues. Germline V gives CDR1 SGHDT, CDR2 YYEEEE. The CDR3 nucleotides read TGTGCCAGCAGCCCTCCCGCGGCTTTCCACACTGAAGCTTTCTTT. Translated: CASSPPAAFHTEAFF.

The rearrangement uses TRBV5-1 and TRBJ2-5; 10 nucleotides match TRBD2. With V trimmed by 4 bases and J by 5 bases, 5 bases remained unmatched. This CDR3 has 14 amino acids. The germline V gene encodes CDR1 SGHRS and CDR2 YFSETQ. The CDR3 sequence is CASSGGTSVETQYF. CDR3 DNA sequence: TGCGCCAGCAGCGGGGGGACTAGCGTGGAGACCCAGTACTTC. Filled out from reference TRBV5-1 and TRBJ2-5, the complete variable domain reads KAGVTQTPRYLIKTRGQQVTLSCSPISGHRSVSWYQQTPGQGLQFLFEYFSETQRNKGNFPGRFSGRQFSNSRSEMNVSTLELGDSALYLCASSGGTSVETQYFGPGTRLLVL.

The genes are TRBV4-3 and TRBJ2-1; the D gene is possibly TRBD1 (5 bases). Trimming stripped 0 bases from V and 9 bases from J, with 15 bases between. Germline V gene sequence: CDR1 LGHNA, CDR2 YSLEER. This CDR3 has 15 residues. This CDR3 reads CASSQDKAGSIEQFF. The CDR3 coding sequence is TGCGCCAGCAGCCAAGATAAGGCAGGGTCCATTGAGCAGTTCTTC.

The chain has TRBV11-2 and TRBJ2-5; 7 nucleotides line up with TRBD2. J was trimmed by 5 bases and V by 5 bases; bases with no gene match: 8. This CDR3 comprises 14 residues. CDR1 SGHAT and CDR2 FQNNGV come from the germline V gene. The CDR3 coding sequence is TGTGCCAGCAGCGCGCGGACTAGTTTTGAGACCCAGTACTTC. Translated, it gives CASSARTSFETQYF.

The chain uses TRBV2 and TRBJ1-1; the D is unclear. V lost 11 bases and J 3 bases, leaving 10 bases between the germline ends. The V gene's germline CDR1 is SNHLY and CDR2 FYNNEI. The CDR3 consists of 11 residues. The CDR3 reads CAGGRDTEAFF. The CDR3 DNA reads TGTGCCGGAGGACGGGACACTGAAGCTTTCTTT.

The V call is TRBV2, the J call TRBJ2-5, with D maybe TRBD2 (5 bases). V was cut by 6 bases and J by 5 bases, with 19 bases left in between. CDR3 length equals 15 residues. In germline, CDR1 is SNHLY, CDR2 FYNNEI. The CDR3 reads CASSANSGLRETQYF. Here the CDR3 DNA reads TGTGCCAGCAGCGCTAACAGCGGTCTCAGGGAGACCCAGTACTTC.

The chain employs TRBV25-1 and TRBJ2-7, with 9 bases matching TRBD2. The DNA matches TRBJ2-1 better at its end, which makes the J call doubtful. CDR3 length: 15 residues. Germline V lookup: CDR1 MGHDK, CDR2 SYGVNS. The CDR3 loop reads CASSRASGAYNEQFF. For the CDR3, the DNA is TGTGCCAGCAGCCGGGCTAGCGGGGCCTACAATGAGCAGTTCTTC.

The chain has TRBV7-6 and TRBJ2-3, with 9 bases matching TRBD1. The CDR3 loop spans 16 amino acids. V dropped 3 bases and J dropped 4; count of bases not matched to a gene: 8. Germline assignment: CDR1 SGHVS and CDR2 FNYEAQ. The CDR3 loop reads CASSLGTGWGSDTQYF. The CDR3 DNA reads as TGTGCCAGCAGCTTGGGGACAGGGTGGGGGTCAGATACGCAGTATTTT.

This chain uses TRBV3-1 (or the pseudogene TRBV3-2) with TRBJ1-1, with TRBD1 matching over 8 bases. The junction had 5 bases not matched to a gene; V was cut back by 7 bases and J by 4 bases. Germline loops: CDR1 LGHDT, CDR2 YNNKEL (reference sequence). The CDR3 runs to 13 residues. The CDR3 protein is CASTQGAGTEAFF. The CDR3 DNA reads as TGTGCCAGCACCCAGGGGGCGGGCACTGAAGCTTTCTTT.

This chain joins TRBV9 and TRBJ1-5; the D is unclear. The CDR3 has 13 residues. The germline CDR1 and CDR2 sequences are SGDLS and YYNGEE. Trimming took 7 bases from V and 4 from J, leaving 12 bases between them. CDR3 DNA sequence: TGTGCCAGCGGGCGGGTAGGGAATCAGCCCCAGCATTTT. Translation gives CASGRVGNQPQHF.

The V and J genes are TRBV5-4 and TRBJ2-7; 9 bases line up with TRBD1. The CDR3 consists of 16 residues. The V segment lost 4 bases and the J segment 0 bases; nucleotides outside the gene matches: 8. From germline, CDR1 is SGHNT and CDR2 YYREEE (reference sequence). DNA for the CDR3: TGTGCCAGCAGCCGCGGGGGACAGGGAAACTCCTACGAGCAGTACTTC. Residues: CASSRGGQGNSYEQYF.

The DNA of the CDR3 is TGTGCCAGCAGTGCCTCAGGAGGTAGGAATGAGCAGTTCTTC. This sequence encodes CASSASGGRNEQFF. The chain uses TRBV2 and TRBJ2-1, with D maybe TRBD2 (5 bases). Trimming removed 4 bases at V and 7 bases at J, with 14 bases between. The germline V gene has CDR1 SNHLY and CDR2 FYNNEI. This CDR3 contains 14 residues.

The chain recombines TRBV5-4 with TRBJ1-3; no reliable D call. CDR1 is SGHNT, CDR2 YYREEE, per germline (reference sequence). The CDR3 runs 15 residues. Trimming stripped 0 bases from V and 0 bases from J, with 7 bases between. The CDR3 here is CASSLEGSSGNTIYF. Here the CDR3 DNA reads TGTGCCAGCAGCTTGGAAGGGAGCTCTGGAAACACCATATATTTT.

V gene TRBV2 combines with J gene TRBJ2-7; tentatively, D is TRBD1 (6 bases). The CDR3 runs 13 residues. Germline V gene sequence: CDR1 SNHLY, CDR2 FYNNEI. V was cut by 6 bases and J by 2 bases, with 11 bases left in between. In DNA form, the CDR3 reads TGTGCCAGCAGGCAACAGGGCCCCTACGAGCAGTACTTC. Encoded protein: CASRQQGPYEQYF. The full variable domain, rest sourced from reference TRBV2 and TRBJ2-7, is EPEVTQTPSHQVTQMGQEVILRCVPISNHLYFYWYRQILGQKVEFLVSFYNNEISEKSEIFDDQFSVERPDGSNFTLKIRSTKLEDSAMYFCASRQQGPYEQYFGPGTRLTVT.

The gene calls are TRBV18 and TRBJ1-1, with D possibly TRBD1 on 6 matching bases. The CDR3 runs 15 residues. Germline V gives CDR1 KGHSH, CDR2 LQKENI. V lost 3 bases, J lost 1 base, and 12 bases lay in between. CDR3 amino acids: CASSPGGDTNTEAFF. The CDR3 DNA sequence: TGTGCCAGCTCACCGGGAGGGGACACGAACACTGAAGCTTTCTTT.

The rearrangement links TRBV7-3 to TRBJ2-3, with TRBD2 as a possible D gene (7 bases). This CDR3 has 15 amino acids. Trimming removed 5 bases at V and 2 bases at J, with 14 bases between. CDR1 SGHTA and CDR2 FQGTGA come from the germline V gene. CDR3 nucleotides: TGTGCCAGCAGCGGGGGGGACACCCTCACAGATACGCAGTATTTT. Amino acids: CASSGGDTLTDTQYF.

The chain couples TRBV15 to TRBJ1-2; maybe TRBD1 (5 bases). From germline, CDR1 is LNHNV and CDR2 YYDKDF (reference sequence). V dropped 0 bases and J dropped 4 bases, with 6 bases sitting between them. This CDR3 is built from 13 residues. The CDR3 sequence: CATSRDQGYGYTF. DNA of the CDR3: TGTGCCACCAGCAGAGACCAGGGCTATGGCTACACCTTC.

This sequence joins TRBV4-2 and TRBJ2-3; 14 bases map to TRBD2. Germline V gene sequence: CDR1 LGHNA, CDR2 YNFKEQ. This CDR3 comprises 18 residues. J was trimmed by 5 bases and V by 1 base; bases with no gene match: 8. CDR3 loop: CASSQGLAGGPGGDTQYF. DNA for the CDR3: TGTGCCAGCAGCCAAGGACTAGCGGGGGGGCCTGGGGGAGATACGCAGTATTTT.

The chain recombines TRBV5-1 with TRBJ2-2; D unresolved. The V end lost 1 base, the J end lost 0 bases, and 7 bases lay between the germline ends. This CDR3 region has 15 residues. Germline CDR1 reads SGHRS; CDR2 reads YFSETQ. CDR3 nucleotides: TGCGCCAGCAGCTTGACGGGTGCGAACACCGGGGAGCTGTTTTTT. Its protein is CASSLTGANTGELFF.

The gene calls are TRBV5-1 and TRBJ2-5, with 16 bases lining up with TRBD2. Looked up from germline, CDR1 is SGHRS and CDR2 is YFSETQ. The V gene end was trimmed by 4 bases and the J gene end by 1 base; junction bases not matched to a gene: 13. This CDR3 spans 20 amino acids. The CDR3 coding sequence is TGCGCCAGCAGCCTCTCACCGCCGGGACTAGCGGGGGGGTTCCAAGAGACCCAGTACTTC. The encoded protein is CASSLSPPGLAGGFQETQYF.

The rearrangement joins TRBV6-5 to TRBJ1-4, with D perhaps matching TRBD1 (5 bases). The CDR3 is made up of 16 amino acids. V lost 4 bases and J 2 bases, leaving 14 bases between the germline ends. In germline, CDR1 is MNHEY, CDR2 SVGAGI. The DNA for the CDR3 is TGTGCCAGCAGTTCAAAAGGCCAGGGCACTAATGAAAAACTGTTTTTT. Protein sequence: CASSSKGQGTNEKLFF.

V gene TRBV5-6 combines with J gene TRBJ2-2, with TRBD2 as a possible D gene (6 bases). CDR1 and CDR2 from the germline V gene are SGHDT and YYEEEE. This CDR3 spans 15 amino acids. The V end was cut by 4 bases, the J end by 4 bases, with 14 bases between. The DNA of the CDR3 is TGTGCCAGCAGCCCCTCGGGCGGGGTCACCGGGGAGCTGTTTTTT. As protein: CASSPSGGVTGELFF. Supplemented by reference TRBV5-6 and TRBJ2-2, the full variable domain reads DAGVTQSPTHLIKTRGQQVTLRCSPKSGHDTVSWYQQALGQGPQFIFQYYEEEERQRGNFPDRFSGHQFPNYSSELNVNALLLGDSALYLCASSPSGGVTGELFFGEGSRLTVL.

V is TRBV11-2 and J is TRBJ2-5; 11 nucleotides match TRBD2. CDR3 length: 17 residues. J was trimmed by 5 bases and V by 0 bases; bases with no gene match: 8. Germline CDR1 is SGHAT and CDR2 is FQNNGV. The CDR3 here is CASSLEGSGGAKETQYF. The CDR3 bases are TGTGCCAGCAGCTTAGAAGGTAGCGGGGGGGCCAAGGAGACCCAGTACTTC.